Listed below are T cell receptor beta chains from one sample, sequenced in a study of post-analysis software for immune sequencing data. TCRdb ran MiXCR on the PCR reads and lists one entry per CDR3 protein. Of roughly 600,000 distinct CDR3 sequences listed, around 47% are singletons. Material: blood. Source of these receptors: a girl between 10 and 17 years old with multiple sclerosis. Each CDR3 is given with its conserved first and last residue. D genes are given only for firm matches. The listing skips clone size in some rows; elsewhere it reads once, few, many or a size class.

>NA|TRBJ1-1|TRBV5-1|TRBD1
TGCGCCAGCAGCCTAAGGCCTAGCAACAGGGGGATGAACACTGAAGCTTTCTTT
CASSLRPSNRGMNTEAFF
>few|TRBJ2-1|TRBV6-2/TRBV6-3|NA
TGTGCCAGCAGGAAAAGCGGAGAGCAGTTCTTC
CASRKSGEQFF
>NA|TRBJ2-3|TRBV12-3/TRBV12-4|NA
TGTGCCAGCAGGACGGGAGTAAGTGATACGCAGTATTTT
CASRTGVSDTQYF
>few|TRBJ2-7|TRBV4-1|NA
TGCGCCAGCCGAGGGGCGAGCTACGAGCAGTACTTC
CASRGASYEQYF
>NA|TRBJ2-1|TRBV7-2|NA
TGTGCCAGCAGCGCCGGCAGCAAGGAGGTGTTCTTC
CASSAGSKEVFF
>NA|TRBJ2-6|TRBV12-3/TRBV12-4|TRBD1
TGTGCCAGCAGCTCCGCGGGACAGGGCAGCTCTGGGGCCAACGTCCTGACTTTC
CASSSAGQGSSGANVLTF
>once|TRBJ1-4|TRBV28|NA
TGTGTCAGCAGTTCATTTTACAGGGATGGTGGTGAAAAACTGTTTTTT
CVSSSFYRDGGEKLFF
>NA|TRBJ2-7|TRBV6-5|TRBD1
TGTGCCAGCAGTTACGACAGGGGGCCGGGGTACGAGCAGTACTTC
CASSYDRGPGYEQYF
>few|TRBJ2-3|TRBV29-1|NA
TGCAGCGCCCAACAACTAAGGACAGACTACACAGATACGCAGTATTTT
CSAQQLRTDYTDTQYF
>NA|TRBJ2-2|TRBV29-1|NA
TGCAGCGTTGGCGGCAGGGGAAACACCGGGGAGCTGTTTTTT
CSVGGRGNTGELFF
>once|TRBJ1-2|TRBV7-3|NA
TGTGCCAGCAGCCCCGGACCTGAAGCATATGGCTACACCTTC
CASSPGPEAYGYTF
>NA|TRBJ2-1|TRBV7-9|TRBD1
TGTGCCAGCAGCTTGTGGACAGGAGTCAACAATGAGCAGTTCTTC
CASSLWTGVNNEQFF
>few|TRBJ2-3|TRBV20-1|NA
TGCAGTGCTAAACTATTAGATACGCAGTATTTT
CSAKLLDTQYF
>NA|TRBJ2-7|TRBV29-1|NA
TGCAGCGTTGTTATGGGGGCCTACGAGCAGTACTTC
CSVVMGAYEQYF
>NA|TRBJ2-1|TRBV7-2|NA
TGTGCCAGCAGCCACGTCGACAGGTCGCATGAGCAGTTCTTC
CASSHVDRSHEQFF
>few|TRBJ2-5|TRBV20-1|TRBD1
TGCAGTGCTAGAGAAGACAGGGGCCTAGGGACCCAGTACTTC
CSAREDRGLGTQYF
>NA|TRBJ2-3|TRBV10-3|NA
TGTGCCATCAGCCCTAGGGGGGAGTATGGGCACACAGATACGCAGTATTTT
CAISPRGEYGHTDTQYF
>NA|TRBJ2-5|TRBV20-1|NA
TGCAGTGCTAGACTCCGGCGGGGACAAGAGACCCAGTACTTC
CSARLRRGQETQYF
>once|TRBJ2-1|TRBV5-1|TRBD1
TGCGCCAGCAGCGCCCAGACAGGGGTGGCCAATGAGCAGTTCTTC
CASSAQTGVANEQFF
>few|TRBJ2-5|TRBV10-3|TRBD2
TGTGCCATCAGTGCGTCACTAGCGGGAGAAGTGCAGTACTTC
CAISASLAGEVQYF
>few|TRBJ1-2|TRBV12-3/TRBV12-4|NA
TGTGCCAGCAGTTGGGGTTCTAACTATGGCTACACCTTC
CASSWGSNYGYTF
>NA|TRBJ2-7|TRBV7-9|NA
TGTGCCAGCAGCTTCTCCTCCCGGGAGCCCTACGAGCAGTACTTC
CASSFSSREPYEQYF
>NA|TRBJ2-1|TRBV12-3/TRBV12-4|TRBD1
TGTGCCAGCAGTAGGGACAGGTCCTACAATGAGCAGTTCTTC
CASSRDRSYNEQFF
>NA|TRBJ1-2|TRBV4-1|TRBD1
TGCGCCAGCAGCCGAGCAATGACAGGGGCCTATGGCTACACCTTC
CASSRAMTGAYGYTF
>few|TRBJ2-3|TRBV6-4|TRBD2
TGTGCCACTTCCCGGGGAGGGAGCACAGATACGCAGTATTTT
CATSRGGSTDTQYF
>NA|TRBJ2-3|TRBV9|NA
TGTGCCAGCAGCGTCAACGGGGTTAACACAGATACGCAGTATTTT
CASSVNGVNTDTQYF
>few|TRBJ2-3|TRBV12-3/TRBV12-4|TRBD2
TGTGCCAGCAGTGCCTATGGAGCGGGAGTGGCAGATACGCAGTATTTT
CASSAYGAGVADTQYF
>NA|TRBJ2-7|TRBV10-3|NA
TGTGCCATCAGGGAAGACAGGCTTACCTACGAGCAGTACTTC
CAIREDRLTYEQYF
>NA|TRBJ2-2|TRBV12-3/TRBV12-4|NA
TGTGCCAGCAGTTTCCGCAGGGAGGCCGGGGAGCTGTTTTTT
CASSFRREAGELFF
>few|TRBJ2-3|TRBV7-9|NA
TGTGCCAGCAGCACCCGGGGGGCAAGCACAGATACGCAGTATTTT
CASSTRGASTDTQYF
>NA|TRBJ2-1|TRBV25-1|NA
TGTGCCAGCAGTGGCAGCCGGACAAGGCATTACAATGAGCAGTTCTTC
CASSGSRTRHYNEQFF
>NA|TRBJ2-1|TRBV7-2|NA
TGTGCCAGCAGCTTAGCGTACCTCGACGATGAGCAGTTCTTC
CASSLAYLDDEQFF
>NA|TRBJ2-5|TRBV29-1|NA
TGCAGCGTTGACCGGGTCTCCAATGAGCAGTACTTC
CSVDRVSNEQYF
>few|TRBJ2-7|TRBV12-3/TRBV12-4|TRBD1
TGTGCCAGCAGTATCCAGGGACAGGGGCGTGAAGAGCAGTACTTC
CASSIQGQGREEQYF
>NA|TRBJ2-7|TRBV4-2|NA
TGTGCCAGCAGCCACTACCTGACAGCAACGGAAACCTACGAGCAGTACTTC
CASSHYLTATETYEQYF
>few|TRBJ2-4|TRBV7-3|NA
TGTGCCAGCAGCCCCCTTCCGGGGAACATTCAGTACTTC
CASSPLPGNIQYF
>NA|TRBJ1-2|TRBV12-3/TRBV12-4|NA
TGTGCCAGCACACTCGGCGGAGCTTTCTATGGCTACACCTTC
CASTLGGAFYGYTF
>NA|TRBJ1-2|TRBV12-3/TRBV12-4|NA
TGTGCCAGCAGTTTATGGGGAGCAGAGGGTGGCTACACCTTC
CASSLWGAEGGYTF
>few|TRBJ2-3|TRBV24-1|TRBD1
TGTGCCACCAGTGACACCGGGACAGCTGGCACAGATACGCAGTATTTT
CATSDTGTAGTDTQYF
>few|TRBJ2-1|TRBV24-1|NA
TGTGCCACCAGTGAGTGGACCACGGAACCCTACAATGAGCAGTTCTTC
CATSEWTTEPYNEQFF